These 30 T cell receptor beta chains originate from one sample sequenced in a study of cytomegalovirus exposure and HLA in healthy donors. Vbeta (60) and Jbeta (13) primers were used in the PCR. The table came from immunoSEQ multiplex PCR; TCRdb's copy has only in-frame clones and leaves some out. This table has approximately 60,000 clones, approximately 80% appearing once. The material sequenced was PBMCs. Receptors originate from a man aged 25 to 45 in good health and CMV-seronegative.

The V and J genes are TRBV6-5 and TRBJ1-1, with D tentatively TRBD1 (5 bases). CDR3 length equals 13 residues. Germline CDR1 MNHEY, CDR2 SVGAGI. V lost 5 bases, J lost 1 base, and 8 bases lay in between. This chain's CDR3 is CASSTTENTEAFF. CDR3 DNA sequence: TGTGCCAGCAGTACGACAGAGAACACTGAAGCTTTCTTT.

The chain employs TRBV6-5 and TRBJ2-3; 10 bases are shared with TRBD2. V dropped 2 bases and J dropped 5; count of bases not matched to a gene: 4. The CDR3 covers 15 residues. The germline V gene has CDR1 MNHEY and CDR2 SVGAGI. The CDR3 nucleotides are TGTGCCAGCAGTTACGGGGGGACTAGCGAAGATACGCAGTATTTT. This codes for CASSYGGTSEDTQYF.

The chain has TRBV6-5 and TRBJ1-5; D is ambiguous. Germline V gene lookup returns CDR1 MNHEY and CDR2 SVGAGI. Trimming took off 4 bases at V and 0 bases at J, with 13 bases between the two ends. The CDR3 loop spans 16 amino acids. CDR3 region: CASSFGVPYSNQPQHF. For the CDR3, the DNA is TGTGCCAGCAGTTTCGGGGTTCCCTATAGCAATCAGCCCCAGCATTTT.

The rearrangement links TRBV27 to TRBJ1-2, with 9 bases matching TRBD1. The germline CDR1 and CDR2 sequences are MNHEY and SMNVEV (reference sequence). The CDR3 is 13 amino acids. Germline trimming cut 6 bases from V and 7 bases from J; bases unmatched to any gene: 6. The CDR3 sequence: CASSITGGGGYTF. The CDR3 DNA sequence: TGTGCCAGCAGCATCACAGGGGGCGGTGGCTACACCTTC.

The chain joins TRBV5-1 to TRBJ2-2; D unresolved. Germline CDR1 SGHRS, CDR2 YFSETQ. V lost 0 bases, J lost 0 bases, and 9 bases lay in between. The CDR3 consists of 16 residues. The CDR3 loop is CASSLALTANTGELFF. The CDR3, as DNA: TGCGCCAGCAGCTTGGCACTAACCGCGAACACCGGGGAGCTGTTTTTT.

The V and J genes are TRBV5-6 and TRBJ1-5; D gene uncertain. The CDR3 extends over 13 amino acids. Trimming removed 4 bases at V and 9 bases at J, with 14 bases between. Germline CDR1 reads SGHDT; CDR2 reads YYEEEE. Written as DNA, the CDR3 is TGTGCCAGCAGCGTCGCGGGGAACAGGCCCCAGCATTTT. This codes for CASSVAGNRPQHF. The variable domain in full, with the rest retrieved from reference TRBV5-6 and TRBJ1-5, is DAGVTQSPTHLIKTRGQQVTLRCSPKSGHDTVSWYQQALGQGPQFIFQYYEEEERQRGNFPDRFSGHQFPNYSSELNVNALLLGDSALYLCASSVAGNRPQHFGDGTRLSIL.

This sequence joins TRBV5-1 and TRBJ2-1; 9 bases are shared with TRBD2. V was pared by 5 bases and J by 7 bases, with 10 bases of the junction left unmatched. Per germline, CDR1 SGHRS and CDR2 YFSETQ. This CDR3 spans 15 amino acids. DNA for the CDR3: TGCGCCAGCAGGGAAGTAGCGGGAGCGGGTAATGAGCAGTTCTTC. Its protein is CASREVAGAGNEQFF.

The V gene is TRBV4-3, the J gene TRBJ1-6; D call uncertain. The germline gives CDR1 LGHNA, CDR2 YSLEER. The CDR3 loop spans 16 amino acids. Between the trimmed V and J ends, which lost 0 bases and 8 bases, there was a span of 14 bases. The CDR3 loop reads CASSQDSLPLDSPLHF. In DNA form, the CDR3 reads TGCGCCAGCAGCCAAGACAGTTTACCTTTGGATTCACCCCTCCACTTT.

The chain uses TRBV11-3 and TRBJ2-2, with 8 bases identical to TRBD2. Per germline, CDR1 SGHNT and CDR2 YENEEA. V lost 2 bases and J lost 5; bases outside the gene matches: 4. The CDR3 totals 15 residues. The CDR3 region has the DNA TGTGCCAGCAGCTTAACCGGGGGGGGTACCGGGGAGCTGTTTTTT. Encoded protein: CASSLTGGGTGELFF.

On this clone itself: Other DNA sequences in this sample translate to the same CDR3. V usage is TRBV5-6 and J usage is TRBJ2-2; a possible D gene is TRBD1 (6 bases). Per the germline V gene, CDR1 is SGHDT and CDR2 is YYEEEE. The length of the CDR3 is 17 residues. The ends were cut back, 6 bases at V and 1 base at J, with 19 bases in the middle. CDR3 nucleotides: TGTGCCAGCACCCCTACACCAGGGGAGTGGAACACCGGGGAGCTGTTTTTT. It codes for CASTPTPGEWNTGELFF.

The chain combines TRBV10-3 with TRBJ2-5, with 9 bases identical to TRBD2. The V and J ends lost 3 bases and 5 bases, in that order; junction bases with no gene match: 16. The CDR3 is 18 amino acids. Germline-derived CDR1 and CDR2 are ENHRY and SYGVKD. The CDR3 DNA follows: TGTGCCATCAGTGACACGTCTAGCGGGGAGGCTTTCAGGGAGACCCAGTACTTC. It translates to CAISDTSSGEAFRETQYF.

CDR3 residues: CASSPRTGQSYEQYF. The CDR3 region has the DNA TGTGCCAGCAGCCCCCGAACAGGTCAGTCCTACGAGCAGTACTTC. The chain joins TRBV11-2 to TRBJ2-7, with a possible D match to TRBD1 (5 bases). There are 15 residues in the CDR3. Germline CDR1 reads SGHAT; CDR2 reads FQNNGV. V dropped 5 bases and J dropped 1 base, with 15 bases sitting between them.

The chain combines TRBV15 with TRBJ2-5; possible D gene TRBD2, 5 bases. The J call is in doubt because the DNA end fits TRBJ2-7 better. The CDR3 sequence is 13 residues long. Germline loops: CDR1 LNHNV, CDR2 YYDKDF (reference sequence). This CDR3 is CATSSLPGYEQYF. CDR3 bases: TGTGCCACCAGCAGCCTTCCGGGGTACGAGCAGTACTTC.

The chain has TRBV9 and TRBJ1-5; D perhaps matches TRBD1 (6 bases). V lost 4 bases and J 6 bases, leaving 14 bases between the germline ends. The CDR3 is 14 amino acids. From germline, CDR1 is SGDLS and CDR2 YYNGEE. CDR3 in amino acids: CASSPTGRGQPQHF. The DNA for the CDR3 is TGTGCCAGCAGCCCCACAGGGAGGGGTCAGCCCCAGCATTTT.

This clone was counted a single time. The chain is built from TRBV7-7 and TRBJ2-7, with D uncertain. V was clipped by 6 bases and J by 3 bases, with 18 bases between them. This CDR3 spans 15 amino acids. The germline V gene encodes CDR1 SSHAT and CDR2 FNYEAQ (reference sequence). The CDR3 DNA follows: TGTGCCAGCAGTCCCCGCCGAGACATACACTACGAGCAGTACTTC. Translated: CASSPRRDIHYEQYF.

The chain has TRBV30 and TRBJ2-3, with D unclear. The germline V gene has CDR1 GTSNPN and CDR2 SVGIG (reference sequence). The CDR3 has 18 amino acids. V was cut by 0 bases and J by 3 bases, with 22 bases left in between. The CDR3 protein is CAWSVTRYDSGGTDTQYF. The CDR3 nucleotides read TGTGCCTGGAGTGTAACCCGCTACGACTCCGGTGGGACAGATACGCAGTATTTT.

The chain's CDR3 is CASSSGQGKGWGTDTQYF. The CDR3 region has the DNA TGCGCCAGCAGCTCTGGTCAGGGGAAAGGTTGGGGCACAGATACGCAGTATTTT. This sequence joins TRBV5-1 and TRBJ2-3; the D gene is possibly TRBD1 (6 bases). CDR3 length: 18 residues. Germline values: CDR1 SGHRS, CDR2 YFSETQ. Trimming cost V 3 bases and J 1 base, with 21 bases left between them.

The CDR3 sequence: CASSQPVTMGTGELFF. The CDR3 DNA reads TGCGCCAGCAGCCAACCCGTTACTATGGGCACCGGGGAGCTGTTTTTT. The J gene is TRBJ2-2, the V gene TRBV4-3; D not certain. Germline V CDR1 and CDR2: LGHNA, YSLEER. The CDR3 runs 16 residues. V was cut by 2 bases and J by 4 bases, with 14 bases left in between.

This clone was detected only once. The chain uses TRBV7-2 and TRBJ2-7; 8 bases map to TRBD1. The V gene end was trimmed by 4 bases and the J gene end by 6 bases; junction bases not matched to a gene: 8. Germline V gene data show CDR1 as SGHTA and CDR2 as FQGNSA. The length of the CDR3 is 14 residues. CDR3 protein: CASSWGQGAGEQYF. Written as DNA, the CDR3 is TGTGCCAGCAGCTGGGGGCAGGGGGCGGGCGAGCAGTACTTC.

This chain uses TRBV4-1 with TRBJ1-1; 10 positions agree with TRBD1. In germline, CDR1 is MGHRA, CDR2 YSYEKL. CDR3 length: 18 residues. The junction had 11 bases not matched to a gene; V was cut back by 2 bases and J by 2 bases. The chain's CDR3 is CASSQPRQGASRNTEAFF. CDR3 DNA sequence: TGCGCCAGCAGCCAACCTCGACAGGGGGCAAGTAGAAACACTGAAGCTTTCTTT.

The chain combines TRBV5-1 with TRBJ2-1; TRBD2 matches at 10 bases. Trimming removed 4 bases from V and 7 bases from J; junction bases left unmatched: 8. The CDR3 sequence is 15 residues long. Germline CDR1 and CDR2: SGHRS and YFSETQ. CDR3 coding DNA: TGCGCCAGCAGCAGGGAAGCGGGAGGGCCAAATGAGCAGTTCTTC. Translating gives CASSREAGGPNEQFF.

In this sample, this clone is large. The rearrangement links TRBV7-8 to TRBJ2-7; 16 bases map to TRBD2. The CDR3 runs 16 residues. With 5 bases clipped from V and 4 bases from J, the junction kept 5 bases outside the gene matches. Germline V gene lookup returns CDR1 SGHVS and CDR2 FQNEAQ. CDR3 protein: CASSVGTSGGAYEQYF. DNA of the CDR3: TGTGCCAGCAGCGTTGGGACTAGCGGGGGGGCTTACGAGCAGTACTTC.

The V and J genes are TRBV27 and TRBJ1-5, with 8 bases lining up with TRBD1. Unmatched junction bases numbered 9, after V lost 0 bases and J lost 2 bases. Germline lookup yields CDR1 MNHEY and CDR2 SMNVEV (reference sequence). CDR3 length: 18 amino acids. CDR3 DNA sequence: TGTGCCAGCAGTTTATCGGGTACAGGGGGATCTGGCAATCAGCCCCAGCATTTT. Protein: CASSLSGTGGSGNQPQHF.

The chain employs TRBV2 and TRBJ1-2, with D possibly TRBD1 on 5 matching bases. This CDR3 is built from 15 residues. V was pared by 2 bases and J by 4 bases, with 14 bases between. CDR1 and CDR2 (germline): SNHLY, FYNNEI. CDR3 loop: CASSEPSGGSYGYTF. The CDR3 coding sequence is TGTGCCAGCAGTGAACCTTCGGGGGGAAGCTATGGCTACACCTTC.

V gene TRBV18 combines with J gene TRBJ1-5, with 7 bases lining up with TRBD1. The germline gives CDR1 KGHSH, CDR2 LQKENI. The CDR3 totals 13 residues. V was clipped by 4 bases and J by 7 bases; unmatched bases: 4. For the CDR3, the DNA is TGTGCCAGCTCACAGGGGGCGGACCAGCCCCAGCATTTT. It encodes CASSQGADQPQHF. Full variable domain (outside the CDR3, taken from reference TRBV18 and TRBJ1-5): NAGVMQNPRHLVRRRGQEARLRCSPMKGHSHVYWYRQLPEEGLKFMVYLQKENIIDESGMPKERFSAEFPKEGPSILRIQQVVRGDSAAYFCASSQGADQPQHFGDGTRLSIL.

The chain carries TRBV7-9 and TRBJ2-3; TRBD2 agrees at 9 bases. CDR1 SEHNR and CDR2 FQNEAQ come from the germline V gene (reference sequence). The CDR3 has 19 residues. Unmatched junction bases numbered 16, after V lost 1 base and J lost 5 bases. The DNA for the CDR3 is TGTGCCAGCAGCTTAGGAATTGGGGCTGGTAGCGGGAGACAAGATACGCAGTATTTT. It specifies CASSLGIGAGSGRQDTQYF. Complete variable domain (other parts from reference TRBV7-9 and TRBJ2-3): DTGVSQNPRHKITKRGQNVTFRCDPISEHNRLYWYRQTLGQGPEFLTYFQNEAQLEKSRLLSDRFSAERPKGSFSTLEIQRTEQGDSAMYLCASSLGIGAGSGRQDTQYFGPGTRLTVL.

J is TRBJ1-1 and V is TRBV5-1; tentative D call: TRBD1 (5 bases). Germline lookup yields CDR1 SGHRS and CDR2 YFSETQ. This CDR3 comprises 14 residues. Trimming pared 0 bases from V and 3 bases from J, leaving 9 bases between. CDR3 DNA: TGCGCCAGCAGCTTGGCGGCGGGGGACACTGAAGCTTTCTTT. This encodes CASSLAAGDTEAFF.

The rearrangement uses TRBV4-3 and TRBJ1-6; 8 nucleotides line up with TRBD1. The CDR3 spans 14 residues. Per germline, CDR1 LGHNA and CDR2 YSLEER. V shed 4 bases and J 7 bases; nucleotides not matched to a gene: 3. CDR3 coding DNA: TGCGCCAGCAGCCTCGGACAGGGAAATTCACCCCTCCACTTT. Translating it yields CASSLGQGNSPLHF.

The chain combines TRBV13 with TRBJ2-2; 7 positions match TRBD2. V shed 4 bases and J 3 bases; nucleotides not matched to a gene: 8. Looked up from germline, CDR1 is PRHDT and CDR2 is FYEKMQ (reference sequence). The CDR3 is made up of 16 amino acids. CDR3 amino acids: CASSSRSGAYTGELFF. DNA of the CDR3: TGTGCCAGCAGCTCAAGGAGCGGGGCTTACACCGGGGAGCTGTTTTTT.

The rearrangement joins TRBV29-1 to TRBJ1-2; maybe TRBD1 (6 bases). The CDR3 has 14 amino acids. Trimming shortened V by 7 bases and J by 3 bases, and 18 bases separated the two germline ends. The V gene's germline CDR1 is SQVTM and CDR2 ANQGSEA. CDR3 amino acids: CSGHPLQGDYGYTF. As DNA, the CDR3 is TGCAGCGGCCACCCCCTACAGGGAGACTATGGCTACACCTTC.